The entry below gives a single T cell receptor beta chain sequence along with its context. It has no known antigen specificity. No qualities accompany the bases; no much larger clone lies one base away. The V and J ends are trimmed by 5 bases and 3 bases, leaving 10 bases between them. From the cysteine through the phenylalanine, the CDR3 covers 13 amino acids. The sequence is cut down to CDR3 DNA, 39 bases in frame from base 1. This sample is part of a study of blood T cell repertoires in COVID-19 (dated by TCRdb to the early 2020s). Study-level background: Collaborator samples came from the United States, Italy and Spain and covered acute and convalescent phases of COVID-19. The repertoires were released in a freely available public database meant as a resource for research on the immune response to SARS-CoV-2. Where available, HLA class I and class II types were taken from metadata supplied by the sample provider and were not determined by assay-based typing. Nearly every sample came with metadata listing a de-identified subject ID, COVID-19 status, age in years and sex. The prospective study material was composed of cDNA or gDNA derived from T cells, B-cell-depleted T cells, or PBMCs. Samples came from the ongoing ImmuneRACE study (first 160 participants) plus 1,254 subjects from 6 global collaborators. Deeply sampled blood TCRbeta repertoires from subjects exposed to, actively infected with, or recovered from COVID-19 were included in the dataset.

The immunoSEQ Assay, a bias-controlled multiplex PCR, was used to amplify TCRbeta CDR3 regions from genomic DNA. Turning to the authors' computational methods: The number of nucleated cells in each sample was estimated from the amplification of reference gene primers within the assay. To quantify the absolute abundance of each unique TCRbeta CDR3 rearrangement, sequence reads were collapsed and filtered. Productive Simpson clonality was computed per sample as the square root of Simpson's diversity index over productive rearrangements. Sourced from immuneACCESS, this table was stored by TCRdb with only in-frame sequences that have V and J called. A share of the clones is absent; for the studies checked, an unresolved V gene accounts for under half, and the remainder has no known explanation. That table furnishes V, J and clone size, whereas the DNA furnished D and trimming. In this sample the table shows 350,000 to 450,000 clones, about nine tenths of which occur a single time. The top ten constitute 0.8% to 0.9% of the sample.

What the work shows at the level of the full study, not this receptor alone: Clinical and demographic metadata were provided uncurated, with the amount varying by source and participant.

Participants in the prospective study were enrolled through a virtual design, were aged about 18 to 100 years, and lived in roughly 26 United States geographic areas. To assign participants to cohorts, the prospective study relied on clinical history that participants themselves reported in a screening survey and a study questionnaire. Exposed participants had been in contact, within 2 weeks of entering the study, with a person who had a PCR-confirmed or clinician-diagnosed case of COVID-19. In the prospective study, mobile phlebotomists collected whole blood, serum and a nasopharyngeal or oropharyngeal swab from each participant. Prospective study participants could optionally give additional blood draws and questionnaires over an approximately 2-month period. Before DNA extraction, blood samples from the prospective study were shipped at room temperature or frozen.

This receptor was taken from a middle-aged woman who had been exposed to COVID-19. Sequenced input: PBMCs or T cells enriched from blood (not recorded which). The V and J genes are TRBV12-3 or TRBV12-4 and TRBJ1-2; the D segment cannot be called with confidence. The nucleotides are TGTGCCAGCAGTGTGGGTGAGGACTATGGCTACACCTTC. Translated, it reads CASSVGEDYGYTF.